This T cell receptor beta chain is from a study of T cell changes during pregnancy in multiple sclerosis. The method was immunoSEQ multiplex PCR; TCRdb's version includes in-frame clones alone and lacks a portion of them. This table has about 75,000 clones, 89% appearing once. CDR3 length: 14 residues. The germline V gene has CDR1 SGHTA and CDR2 FQGNSA. V was pared by 5 bases and J by 5 bases, with 16 bases between. The sample in question was peripheral blood, obtained in the first trimester of pregnancy. The chain links TRBV7-2 to TRBJ2-7, with D tentatively TRBD1 (6 bases). The sequence was obtained from a female donor in good health, enrolled as a control in a pregnancy study. The CDR3 region is CASSPQGIGNEQYF. The CDR3 bases are TGTGCCAGCAGCCCCCAGGGGATCGGGAACGAGCAGTACTTC.